This T cell receptor beta chain was sequenced during a study of blood T cell repertoires in COVID-19. Study in general: Sites in the United States, Italy and Spain provided acute and convalescent COVID-19 samples.

Enrolled through a virtual design, the participants were between 18 and 89 years of age and came from about two dozen US areas. Categorization into cohorts depended on clinical history that participants reported. Recovered status in Cohort 3 required two negative PCRs, clearance, or symptom resolution. V shed 1 base and J shed 2 bases, with 11 bases lying between them. This CDR3 has 15 residues. Germline loops: CDR1 MNHNS, CDR2 SASEGT. Sequenced by immunoSEQ multiplex PCR; TCRdb stores in-frame clones only, minus some. There are around 170,000 clones in the sample; 80% to 90% occur only once, and 8% lies in the top ten.

Sequencing was performed on PBMCs or T cells enriched from blood (not recorded which). The genes are TRBV6-1 and TRBJ2-5; tentatively, D is TRBD1 (6 bases). This TCR was recovered from a woman aged 45-60 years who had recovered from COVID-19. The CDR3 is CASSEEGHFQETQYF. Written as DNA, the CDR3 is TGTGCCAGCAGTGAAGAGGGACACTTTCAAGAGACCCAGTACTTC.